This T cell receptor (beta chain) was identified during a study of PD-1 blockade in classical Hodgkin lymphoma (dated by TCRdb to 2020 to 2021). For the study in its entirety: Nivolumab dosing was 3 mg/kg intravenously every 2 weeks, continuing until either disease progression or unacceptable toxicity. To define a peripheral blood immune signature of response to PD-1 blockade in classical Hodgkin lymphoma, the study combined TCR beta sequencing with CyTOF. General findings and caveats noted by the study authors: Patients starting nivolumab less than 1 year after ASCT had lower diversity and were excluded from later analyses to avoid confounding by immune reconstitution. Baseline TCR diversity was reported as lower in newly diagnosed patients than in healthy donors, and lower still in relapsed/refractory patients. Baseline diversity similar to that of newly diagnosed patients was observed in trial patients achieving complete response, whereas significantly lower diversity was observed in partial responders and progressors. The study covered only a single clinical trial cohort, and the causes of the repertoire differences, possibly disease activity or prior therapy, were still not defined. CD4+ but not CD8+ TCR diversity rose significantly by C4D1 (p=0.0027 vs p=0.16), most apparent in complete responders (p=0.02).

The sample's time point label, decoded: cycle 4 day 1 (C4D1), after around six weeks of nivolumab. Every trial patient had relapsed following autologous stem cell transplantation, and prior brentuximab vedotin exposure was what differed among cohorts A, B and C. Magnetic negative selection with a Miltenyi CD4+ T cell isolation kit was used to purify CD4+ T cells from thawed PBMCs. A total of around 59 patients with relapsed/refractory classical Hodgkin lymphoma made up the trial cohort, and each patient's best overall response was complete response, partial response or progressive disease. Single-agent nivolumab was administered to trial patients in the multi-cohort phase II CheckMate 205 trial. Best overall response was determined by an independent review committee according to the 2007 International Working Group response criteria. PBMCs from the trial were collected at three points: immediately before nivolumab initiation (C1D1), and during therapy at cycle 2 day 1 and cycle 4 day 1. Peripheral blood was collected in 8 mL Vacutainer Cell Preparation Tubes, from which PBMCs were isolated by centrifugation and then cryopreserved. Purified CD4+ and CD8+ fractions were generated only in cases for which an additional PBMC sample was available. Magnetically labelled cells were depleted on LS columns in a quadroMACS separator, and the flow-through was collected as the purified fraction.

The junction shows trimming of 5 bases on V and 0 bases on J, plus 11 bases between the germline ends. Inclusive of the bounding cysteine and phenylalanine, the CDR3 is 14 residues long. CDR3 DNA only is kept here, 42 bases in frame from base 1. CDR1 and CDR2 are drawn from the germline V gene (reference sequence): GTSNPN, SVGIG. The sample holds a few counts of this clone. Its antigen remains undetermined. Nothing much larger sits one base from this clone, and base qualities are not available. Genomic DNA was isolated using the Qiagen DNeasy kit from unsorted PBMCs as well as from negatively selected CD4+ and CD8+ fractions. TCR beta CDR3 regions were amplified by immunoSEQ multiplex PCR using primers annealing to V and J segments. A synthetic immune receptor repertoire was used to minimize amplification bias, and remaining bias was computationally removed after sequencing. The study's processing was this. Custom Python scripts were used to quantify repertoire diversity as the Shannon entropy index. Unsorted, CD4+ and CD8+ repertoires were examined separately, except in combined analyses, for which CD4+ and CD8+ sequences were merged in silico. Clonal expansion was defined as at least a 2-fold frequency increase after treatment relative to C1D1, with a pseudocount of 0.5 for undetected baseline clones. Clones with 0 or 1 copy at C1D1 were defined as singleton clones, while clones with 2 or more copies were defined as non-singleton clones. Clones expanded in unsorted samples were assigned a CD4+, CD8+ or unknown annotation through matching of protein sequences in sorted samples from the same patient. Wilcoxon tests on paired samples were used to test diversity changes from C1D1 to C4D1. Held by TCRdb, this immuneACCESS table contains in-frame sequences only and omits some clones. Under half of the omission traces to an unresolved V gene where checked; the cause of the rest is unknown. The D gene and trimming were derived from the DNA, and the V and J assignments and clone size from that table. The sample has almost 20,000 clones on record, approximately 82% of them singletons. The top ten clones comprise roughly 2.7% of the sample.

Here the chain combines TRBV30 and TRBJ2-4; TRBD2 is possibly the D segment (5 matching bases). Sequencing used CD4+ T cells from blood, obtained before the fourth cycle of nivolumab. This receptor was taken from a human donor with classical Hodgkin lymphoma. The CDR3 region reads CAWAKDLAKNIQYF. Read as DNA, the sequence is TGTGCCTGGGCTAAGGACTTAGCCAAAAACATTCAGTACTTC.